A single sample is the source of the 31 T cell receptor beta chains below, sequenced in a study of T cells in women clearing cervical HPV infection. This table comes from immunoSEQ multiplex PCR, and its TCRdb copy is limited to in-frame clones, with some not included. This sample's table has tens of thousands of clones. What was sequenced was blood buffy coat. All receptors come from a woman aged 18-70 years with a cervical HPV16 infection that either progressed to CIN3+ or cleared (not recorded which).

As regards this clone: The read gets to within 3 residues of the CDR3 end, and the germline J gene fills in the rest. The chain carries TRBV6-1 and TRBJ2-2, with no clear D. Trimming stripped 2 bases from V and 1 base from J, with 5 bases between. The CDR3 is made up of 14 amino acids. CDR1 is MNHNS, CDR2 SASEGT, per germline. This CDR3 reads CASSEQGNTGELFF. Partial CDR3 DNA: TGTGCCAGCAGTGAACAAGGGAACACCGGGGAG.

As for this clone: The observed sequence ends 3 residues before the CDR3 terminus, with the missing tail filled in from the germline J gene. This chain joins TRBV12-3 or TRBV12-4 and TRBJ2-5; perhaps TRBD1 as D (6 bases). Trimming shortened V by 4 bases and J by 2 bases, and 14 bases separated the two germline ends. This CDR3 has 15 residues. The DNA read from the CDR3 is TGTGCCAGCAGTTCTAGGTCTGGACAGCAAGAGACC. As protein: CASSSRSGQQET. The whole CDR3 region reads CASSSRSGQQETQYF.

To note about this clone: The read ends 3 residues early relative to the CDR3; the germline J gene fills the gap. This sequence joins TRBV5-1 and TRBJ2-3; 8 bases agree with TRBD1. Germline CDR1 and CDR2: SGHRS and YFSETQ. The J segment lost 6 bases and the V segment lost 4 bases, leaving 7 bases of the junction unmatched. The CDR3 sequence is 14 residues long. The sequenced part of the CDR3 DNA is TGCGCCAGCAGCACGGACAGGGTTCTGGATACG. It is translated as CASSTDRVLDT. From start to end, the CDR3 is CASSTDRVLDTQYF.

The sequenced CDR3 bases are TGTGCCAGCAGCTTGACAGGGGACTATGGC. Amino acid sequence: CASSLTGDYG. From start to end, the CDR3 is CASSLTGDYGYTF. The V and J genes are TRBV5-4 and TRBJ1-2, with 7 bases fitting TRBD1. Read coverage stops 3 residues before the CDR3 terminus; the germline J gene supplies the remainder. The trim removed 1 base at V and 3 bases at J, leaving 0 bases unmatched. The germline gives CDR1 SGHNT, CDR2 YYREEE (reference sequence). The CDR3 loop spans 13 amino acids.

Note on this clone: The CDR3 end falls 3 residues outside the read, so it is completed with the germline J gene. The chain joins TRBV2 to TRBJ2-5, with D tentatively TRBD1 (6 bases). The CDR3 has 13 amino acids. Germline V gives CDR1 SNHLY, CDR2 FYNNEI. Trimming stripped 5 bases from V and 5 bases from J, with 12 bases between. The CDR3 sequence is CASSLQGWETQYF. Partial CDR3 DNA: TGTGCCAGCAGTCTACAGGGTTGGGAGACC.

About this clone itself: The read stops 3 residues short of the end of the CDR3; the missing end is completed from the germline J gene. The V call is TRBV5-4, the J call TRBJ2-5; TRBD1 matches 9 bases. The V and J ends lost 2 bases and 4 bases, in that order; junction bases with no gene match: 9. The CDR3 is 16 residues long. Germline CDR1 reads SGHNT; CDR2 reads YYREEE (reference sequence). CDR3 residues: CASSFNRGQRGETQYF. The DNA read from the CDR3 is TGTGCCAGCAGCTTTAACAGGGGGCAACGCGGAGAGACC.

Concerning this clone: The CDR3 is cut off 3 residues early in the read; its end comes from the germline J gene. The chain is built from TRBV2 and TRBJ2-1, with 15 bases lining up with TRBD2. The ends lost 7 bases at V and 7 bases at J; junction bases unmatched: 5. The CDR3 runs 15 residues. Per the germline V gene, CDR1 is SNHLY and CDR2 is FYNNEI. The CDR3 bases that were read are TGTGCCAGCAAGAGGACTAGCGGGGGGGCTAATGAG. Translated: CASKRTSGGANE. The full CDR3 sequence reads CASKRTSGGANEQFF.

Comment on this clone: The read is 3 residues too short to cover the CDR3 end, so that end is filled in from the germline J gene. This chain connects TRBV4-1 to TRBJ2-4, with 8 bases fitting TRBD1. CDR1 and CDR2 (germline): MGHRA, YSYEKL. The CDR3 sequence is 15 residues long. After removal of 3 bases from V and 6 bases from J, the junction contained 7 bases not matched to a gene. This CDR3 reads CASSQQDRAGNIQYF. The DNA read from the CDR3 is TGCGCCAGCAGCCAGCAGGACAGGGCAGGAAACATT.

Regarding this clone: The CDR3 end falls 3 residues outside the read, so it is completed with the germline J gene. The rearrangement uses TRBV12-5 and TRBJ1-5; D remains unclear. The CDR3 covers 14 residues. V was pared by 4 bases and J by 2 bases, with 9 bases between. The germline V gene encodes CDR1 LGHNT and CDR2 FRNRAP. Partial CDR3 DNA: TGTGCTAGTGGTTCGGCGGGCGGCAATCAGCCC. Its translation is CASGSAGGNQP. Given in full, the CDR3 is CASGSAGGNQPQHF.

Concerning this clone itself: The DNA ends 3 residues before the CDR3 does, and the rest of the CDR3 is filled in from the germline J gene. The chain has TRBV2 and TRBJ2-2; 8 nucleotides line up with TRBD2. Per germline, CDR1 SNHLY and CDR2 FYNNEI. This CDR3 contains 18 residues. After removal of 4 bases from V and 0 bases from J, the junction contained 10 bases not matched to a gene. The part of the CDR3 DNA that was read is TGTGCCAGCAGTGTATATGGCGGGGGGACGCCGAACACCGGGGAG. Translated, it gives CASSVYGGGTPNTGE. In full, the CDR3 reads CASSVYGGGTPNTGELFF.

To note about this clone: The read terminates 3 residues before the CDR3 end, so the remaining end is supplied by the germline J gene. This chain connects TRBV10-2 to TRBJ2-2, with a possible D match to TRBD2 (6 bases). CDR1 and CDR2 (germline): WSHSY, SAAADI. The V and J ends lost 8 bases and 1 base respectively, with 17 bases between them. The CDR3 totals 16 residues. The CDR3 reads CASRDSPMKNTGELFF. The CDR3 bases that were read are TGCGCCAGCCGGGACTCCCCAATGAAGAACACCGGGGAG.

As for this clone: The read is 3 residues too short to cover the CDR3 end, so that end is filled in from the germline J gene. V gene TRBV4-2 combines with J gene TRBJ2-3; D may be TRBD2 (5 bases). V was shortened by 5 bases and J by 5 bases, with 20 bases between the two germline ends. The CDR3 extends over 16 amino acids. Germline lookup yields CDR1 LGHNA and CDR2 YNFKEQ. CDR3 protein: CASSSLEAARGDTQYF. Incomplete CDR3 DNA: TGTGCCAGCAGCAGTCTTGAAGCGGCAAGAGGAGATACG.

On this clone: The CDR3 end is not reached by the read, which stops 3 residues before it; the germline J gene fills it in. This chain uses TRBV11-2 with TRBJ2-5, with 8 positions matching TRBD2. With V trimmed by 5 bases and J by 7 bases, 0 bases remained unmatched. CDR1 and CDR2 (germline): SGHAT, FQNNGV. This CDR3 is built from 11 residues. The CDR3 reads CASSLAGTQYF. CDR3 DNA, as far as it was read: TGTGCCAGCAGCCTAGCGGGGACC. Drawing the rest from reference TRBV11-2 and TRBJ2-5, the complete variable domain is EAGVAQSPRYKIIEKRQSVAFWCNPISGHATLYWYQQILGQGPKLLIQFQNNGVVDDSQLPKDRFSAERLKGVDSTLKIQPAKLEDSAVYLCASSLAGTQYFGPGTRLLVL.

CDR3 DNA, as far as it was read: TGTGCCAGCAGCGGACAAGGCGGCCAAGAGACC. This sequence encodes CASSGQGGQET. The complete CDR3 sequence is CASSGQGGQETQYF. J is TRBJ2-5 and V is TRBV7-9; maybe TRBD1 (5 bases). The read terminates 3 residues before the CDR3 end, so the remaining end is supplied by the germline J gene. Trimming took off 5 bases at V and 1 base at J, with 11 bases between the two ends. CDR1 SEHNR and CDR2 FQNEAQ come from the germline V gene (reference sequence). The CDR3 extends over 14 amino acids.

The sequenced part of the CDR3 DNA is TGCGCCAGCAGCTTAACAGGGAAGACTGAA. Its translation is CASSLTGKTE. The whole CDR3 is CASSLTGKTEAFF. The chain recombines TRBV5-1 with TRBJ1-1, with a weak D call TRBD1 (6 bases). The CDR3 extends 3 residues past the end of the read, so its final part is completed from the germline J gene. V lost 2 bases, J lost 5 bases, and 10 bases lay in between. Per the germline V gene, CDR1 is SGHRS and CDR2 is YFSETQ. The length of the CDR3 is 13 residues.

A remark on this clone: The CDR3 end falls 3 residues outside the read, so it is completed with the germline J gene. This chain joins TRBV5-5 and TRBJ2-1; a weak D match, TRBD1 (5 bases). From germline, CDR1 is SGHKS and CDR2 YYEKEE (reference sequence). V was clipped by 0 bases and J by 8 bases, with 12 bases between them. CDR3 length: 14 amino acids. CDR3: CASSLGQGLDEQFF. Partial CDR3 DNA: TGTGCCAGCAGCTTGGGGCAGGGTCTCGATGAG.

As regards this clone: The read falls 3 residues short of the CDR3 end, and the missing part is taken from the germline J gene. The chain is built from TRBV7-3 and TRBJ2-7; perhaps TRBD1 as D (6 bases). The CDR3 contains 13 residues. Trimming took off 5 bases at V and 0 bases at J, with 8 bases between the two ends. The germline V gene has CDR1 SGHTA and CDR2 FQGTGA. Partial CDR3 DNA: TGTGCCAGCAGCCCGGACAGCTCCTACGAG. Amino acid sequence: CASSPDSSYE. In full, the CDR3 is CASSPDSSYEQYF. The full variable domain, with the rest looked up from reference TRBV7-3 and TRBJ2-7, is GAGVSQTPSNKVTEKGKYVELRCDPISGHTALYWYRQSLGQGPEFLIYFQGTGAADDSGLPNDRFFAVRPEGSVSTLKIQRTERGDSAVYLCASSPDSSYEQYFGPGTRLTVT.

With regard to this clone: The read halts 3 residues ahead of the CDR3 end, with the missing end drawn from the germline J gene. V and J are TRBV6-2 or TRBV6-3 and TRBJ1-1; TRBD1 might be the D (6 bases). The germline CDR1 and CDR2 sequences are MNHEY and SVGEGT. V was shortened by 0 bases and J by 2 bases, with 10 bases between the two germline ends. The CDR3 spans 15 residues. The CDR3 is CASSYSHRANTEAFF. The part of the CDR3 DNA that was read is TGTGCCAGCAGTTACTCACACAGGGCCAACACTGAA.

Turning to this clone: The read ends 3 residues early relative to the CDR3; the germline J gene fills the gap. V is TRBV13 and J is TRBJ2-7; 13 nucleotides line up with TRBD2. Germline CDR1 reads PRHDT; CDR2 reads FYEKMQ (reference sequence). This CDR3 contains 18 residues. The J segment lost 6 bases and the V segment lost 4 bases, leaving 15 bases of the junction unmatched. The CDR3 loop is CASSSPRRLAGGSGEQYF. The CDR3 bases that were read are TGTGCCAGCAGCTCCCCAAGGAGACTAGCGGGGGGTTCGGGCGAG.

On this clone: The CDR3 is cut off 3 residues early in the read; its end comes from the germline J gene. The rearrangement uses TRBV5-1 and TRBJ1-2; TRBD1 agrees at 11 bases. Germline CDR1 reads SGHRS; CDR2 reads YFSETQ. The CDR3 is 15 residues long. V gave up 4 bases and J gave up 6 bases; unmatched junction bases: 8. The part of the CDR3 DNA that was read is TGCGCCAGCAGCCCGTGGGACAGGGGGAGTCATGGC. Protein sequence: CASSPWDRGSHG. The full CDR3 reads CASSPWDRGSHGYTF.

Worth noting for this clone: The read ends 3 residues early relative to the CDR3; the germline J gene fills the gap. This rearrangement joins TRBV19 to TRBJ2-6; the D gene is possibly TRBD2 (6 bases). This CDR3 has 17 residues. Trimming left V 3 bases short and J 2 bases short, with 14 bases between. CDR1 and CDR2 from the germline V gene are LNHDA and SQIVND (reference sequence). CDR3 DNA, as far as it was read: TGTGCCAGTAGTATCGGGGGATCTAGCACTGGGGCCAACGTC. This gives the protein CASSIGGSSTGANV. The full-length CDR3 reads as CASSIGGSSTGANVLTF.

As for this clone: The read ends 3 residues shy of where the CDR3 ends; the end is completed using the germline J gene. The rearrangement uses TRBV2 and TRBJ1-2; D is uncertain. Germline V gene lookup returns CDR1 SNHLY and CDR2 FYNNEI. V was cut by 2 bases and J by 4 bases, with 5 bases left in between. CDR3 size: 12 residues. CDR3: CASSELSYGYTF. CDR3 bases read: TGTGCCAGCAGTGAACTCAGCTATGGC.

On this clone itself: The read terminates 3 residues ahead of where the CDR3 ends, so the germline J gene completes it. The chain carries TRBV7-2 and TRBJ2-3; D is ambiguous. CDR3 length: 15 amino acids. The germline gives CDR1 SGHTA, CDR2 FQGNSA. Between the trimmed V and J ends, which lost 5 bases and 2 bases, there was a span of 14 bases. CDR3 DNA, as far as it was read: TGTGCCAGCAGCCCTCCTTGGCTGTTCACAGATACG. Translation: CASSPPWLFTDT. The CDR3 in its entirety is CASSPPWLFTDTQYF.

A note on this clone: The read ends 3 residues before the CDR3 terminus; that terminus is restored from the germline J gene. The chain combines TRBV7-6 with TRBJ2-3; perhaps TRBD2 as D (5 bases). The germline CDR1 and CDR2 sequences are SGHVS and FNYEAQ. The CDR3 spans 15 residues. The V end lost 1 base, the J end lost 4 bases, and 12 bases lay between the germline ends. The sequenced CDR3 bases are TGTGCCAGCAGCTTAGAATTGCGGGCGGCAGATACG. It yields the protein CASSLELRAADT. The entire CDR3 is CASSLELRAADTQYF. The full variable domain, in which reference TRBV7-6 and TRBJ2-3 provide the parts outside the CDR3, is GAGVSQSPRYKVTKRGQDVALRCDPISGHVSLYWYRQALGQGPEFLTYFNYEAQQDKSGLPNDRFSAERPEGSISTLTIQRTEQRDSAMYRCASSLELRAADTQYFGPGTRLTVL.

Details on this clone: The read terminates 3 residues ahead of where the CDR3 ends, so the germline J gene completes it. The chain has TRBV19 and TRBJ1-5, with 7 bases identical to TRBD1. The CDR3 covers 15 residues. CDR1 is LNHDA, CDR2 SQIVND, per germline (reference sequence). V shed 3 bases, J shed 2 bases, and the junction held 4 bases outside the gene matches. CDR3 bases read: TGTGCCAGTAGTATCGGGGACAGCCGCAATCAGCCC. Protein: CASSIGDSRNQP. In full, the CDR3 is CASSIGDSRNQPQHF.

On this clone itself: Sequencing ends 3 residues short of the CDR3 end; the germline J gene provides the rest. The V and J genes are TRBV6-2 or TRBV6-3 and TRBJ2-3, with D unresolved. The CDR3 runs to 11 residues. V lost 2 bases to trimming and J lost 8 bases, with 5 bases between them. The germline V gene encodes CDR1 MNHEY and CDR2 SVGEGT. CDR3: CASSYQVTQYF. Incomplete CDR3 DNA: TGTGCCAGCAGTTACCAGGTTACG.

Comments on this clone: Sequencing ends 3 residues short of the CDR3 end; the germline J gene provides the rest. The chain joins TRBV20-1 to TRBJ2-7; D is ambiguous. Germline V gene lookup returns CDR1 DFQATT and CDR2 SNEGSKA (reference sequence). The CDR3 is 13 amino acids. Trimming took 1 base from V and 0 from J, leaving 7 bases between them. The sequenced part of the CDR3 DNA is TGCAGTGCTAGAGGCTATAGCTCCTACGAG. Amino acid sequence: CSARGYSSYE. The whole CDR3 sequence is CSARGYSSYEQYF.

A word on this clone: The read gets to within 3 residues of the CDR3 end, and the germline J gene fills in the rest. The gene calls are TRBV7-2 and TRBJ2-5; the D is unclear. The CDR3 totals 13 residues. Germline V CDR1 and CDR2: SGHTA, FQGNSA. Between the trimmed V and J ends, which lost 5 bases and 0 bases, there was a span of 7 bases. CDR3: CASSQVYQETQYF. The CDR3 DNA, read in part, is TGTGCCAGCAGCCAGGTTTACCAAGAGACC.

Incomplete CDR3 DNA: TGCGCCAGCAGCGGCCTAGCAGGAGATACG. It translates to CASSGLAGDT. The CDR3 reads in full as CASSGLAGDTQYF. J is TRBJ2-3 and V is TRBV10-2; D might be TRBD2 (5 bases). The read ends 3 residues shy of where the CDR3 ends; the end is completed using the germline J gene. This CDR3 region has 13 residues. Germline V gene data show CDR1 as WSHSY and CDR2 as SAAADI. V gave up 6 bases and J gave up 5 bases, with 12 bases separating them.

With regard to this clone: The read ends 3 residues shy of where the CDR3 ends; the end is completed using the germline J gene. V usage is TRBV20-1 and J usage is TRBJ1-6, with D tentatively TRBD1 (5 bases). CDR1 and CDR2 from the germline V gene are DFQATT and SNEGSKA (reference sequence). Trimming shortened V by 0 bases and J by 7 bases, and 10 bases separated the two germline ends. This CDR3 spans 14 amino acids. The CDR3 region is CSARDRRENSPLHF. CDR3 DNA, as far as it was read: TGCAGTGCTAGAGATCGCAGGGAGAATTCACCC.

In regard to this clone: The read terminates 3 residues before the CDR3 end, so the remaining end is supplied by the germline J gene. The chain recombines TRBV6-2 or TRBV6-3 with TRBJ2-5; 12 nucleotides align to TRBD2. Germline V gene lookup returns CDR1 MNHEY and CDR2 SVGEGT. The ends lost 2 bases at V and 5 bases at J; junction bases unmatched: 3. The CDR3 has 15 amino acids. The CDR3 protein is CASSYASGGAETQYF. The part of the CDR3 DNA that was read is TGTGCCAGCAGTTACGCTAGCGGGGGGGCGGAGACC.